The source of this TCR beta chain is a study of Ad26.COV2.S vaccination and SARS-CoV-2 variants. Concerning this clone itself: Its target is unknown.

Study-wide findings and caveats: Placebo recipients trailed vaccine recipients in spike-specific TCR breadth. Measurement of non-spike TCR breadth gave similar results in vaccine and placebo recipients. Analyses of TCR breadth and depth may have underestimated total T cell responses. Substantial post-vaccination breadth of spike-specific CD8+ and CD4+ T cell responses was reported.

Profiled with immunoSEQ multiplex PCR; TCRdb holds only in-frame clones, not every one. The sample has more than 150,000 clones, around 85% seen once; the top ten hold 5% to 7%. This sequence originates from a human donor who had recovered from COVID-19. Sequences were derived from peripheral blood, sampled after recovery from COVID-19.

The CDR3 DNA reads as TGTGCCAGCAGCCCGGTGGGGGGTCGGGCTGAAGCTTTCTTT. As protein: CASSPVGGRAEAFF. The V and J genes are TRBV7-3 and TRBJ1-1; D perhaps matches TRBD1 (5 bases). Germline V CDR1 and CDR2: SGHTA, FQGTGA. The germline V and J ends were trimmed by 5 bases and 6 bases, with 16 bases remaining between them. This CDR3 spans 14 amino acids.